This section outlines one TCR beta chain sequence together with its context. These data come from a study of cytomegalovirus exposure and HLA in healthy donors. This CDR3 has 15 amino acids. V was pared by 3 bases and J by 3 bases, with 8 bases of the junction left unmatched. The germline CDR1 and CDR2 sequences are SGHRS and YFSETQ. The study ran its PCR with 60 Vbeta and 13 Jbeta primers. The protocol was immunoSEQ multiplex PCR, while the TCRdb copy is restricted to in-frame clones and leaves out a portion. This table has tens of thousands of clones, about 60% appearing once. The TCR originated in a woman aged 25 to 39 in good health and CMV-seronegative. This rearrangement joins TRBV5-1 to TRBJ1-1; 7 nucleotides align to TRBD1. Material: PBMCs. CDR3 sequence (DNA): TGCGCCAGCAGCTCCGACAGGGTAGGGTACACTGAAGCTTTCTTT. The encoded protein is CASSSDRVGYTEAFF. Full variable domain (missing parts from reference TRBV5-1 and TRBJ1-1): KAGVTQTPRYLIKTRGQQVTLSCSPISGHRSVSWYQQTPGQGLQFLFEYFSETQRNKGNFPGRFSGRQFSNSRSEMNVSTLELGDSALYLCASSSDRVGYTEAFFGQGTRLTVV.